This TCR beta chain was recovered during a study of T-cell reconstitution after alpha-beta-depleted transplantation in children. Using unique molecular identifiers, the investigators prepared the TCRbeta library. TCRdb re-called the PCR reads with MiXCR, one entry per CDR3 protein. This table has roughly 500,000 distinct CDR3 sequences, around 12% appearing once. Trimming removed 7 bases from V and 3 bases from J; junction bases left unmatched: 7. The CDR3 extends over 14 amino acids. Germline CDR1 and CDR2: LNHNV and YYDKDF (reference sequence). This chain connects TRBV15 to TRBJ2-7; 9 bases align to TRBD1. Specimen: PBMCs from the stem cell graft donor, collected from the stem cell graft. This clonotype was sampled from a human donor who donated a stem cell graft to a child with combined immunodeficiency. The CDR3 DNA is TGTGCCACCACCATGAGGGACAGGGACTACGAGCAGTACTTC. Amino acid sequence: CATTMRDRDYEQYF.